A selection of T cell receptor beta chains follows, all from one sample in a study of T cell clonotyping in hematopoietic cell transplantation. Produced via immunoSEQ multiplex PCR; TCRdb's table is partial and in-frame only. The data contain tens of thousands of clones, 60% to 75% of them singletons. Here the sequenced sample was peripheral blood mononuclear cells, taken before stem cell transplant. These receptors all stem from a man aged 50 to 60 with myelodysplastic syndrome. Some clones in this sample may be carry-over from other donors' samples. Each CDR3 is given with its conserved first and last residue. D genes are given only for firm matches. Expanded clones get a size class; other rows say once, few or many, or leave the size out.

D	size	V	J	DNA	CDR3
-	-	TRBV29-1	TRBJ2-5	TGCAGCGTTGAAATCCTCGTGGTCCCGGGGGAGACCCAGTACTTC	CSVEILVVPGETQYF
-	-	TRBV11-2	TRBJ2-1	TGTGCCAGCAGCTTAGGGACTAATGAGCAGTTCTTC	CASSLGTNEQFF
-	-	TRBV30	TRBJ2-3	TGTGCCTGGAGCACGGACGCAGATACGCAGTATTTT	CAWSTDADTQYF
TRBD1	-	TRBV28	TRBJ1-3	TGTGCCAGCAGTCAGGGGGCCAACTCTGGAAACACCATATATTTT	CASSQGANSGNTIYF
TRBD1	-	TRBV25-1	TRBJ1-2	TGTGCCAGCAGTCCCCAGGACAGGGTTAACTATGGCTACACCTTC	CASSPQDRVNYGYTF
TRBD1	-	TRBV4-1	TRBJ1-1	TGCGCCAGCAACCCACTCGGGGCAGGGGGCCCAAACACTGAAGCTTTCTTT	CASNPLGAGGPNTEAFF
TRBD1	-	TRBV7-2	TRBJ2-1	TGTGCCAGCAGCTCTTACAGGGGTCTCGAGAATGAGCAGTTCTTC	CASSSYRGLENEQFF
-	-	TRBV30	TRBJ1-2	TGTGCCTGGAGTGTACTTAGTATGGGCTACACCTTC	CAWSVLSMGYTF
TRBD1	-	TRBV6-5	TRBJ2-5	TGTGCCAGCAGTCTCGGGACAGCCCAAGAGACCCAGTACTTC	CASSLGTAQETQYF
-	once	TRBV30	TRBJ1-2	TGTGCCTGGAGTGTACGATGGGACGCGGATTTC	CAWSVRWDADF
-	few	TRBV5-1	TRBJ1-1	TGCGCCAGCAGCTTACAGGGAACTGAAGCTTTCTTT	CASSLQGTEAFF
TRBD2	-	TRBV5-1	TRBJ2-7	TGCGCCAGCAGCTTGACTAGCGGGAGTGGGGGGCAGTACTTC	CASSLTSGSGGQYF
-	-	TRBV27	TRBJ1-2	TGTGCCAGCAGTTGGGGAATCAATCGGAGCTACACCTTC	CASSWGINRSYTF
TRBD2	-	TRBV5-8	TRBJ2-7	TGTGCCAGCACCCCCCCGCCGGCTAGCGGGATCTACTACGAGCAGTACTTC	CASTPPPASGIYYEQYF
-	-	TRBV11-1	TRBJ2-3	TGTGCCAGCAGCTTAGCGGGTTCGGGCAGCACAGATACGCAGTATTTT	CASSLAGSGSTDTQYF
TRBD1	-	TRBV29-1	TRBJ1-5	TGCAGCGTAGTAAAGGGGACAGGCAATCAGCCCCAGCATTTT	CSVVKGTGNQPQHF
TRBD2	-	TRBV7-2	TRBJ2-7	TGTGCCAGCAGCTCCCGGGGGGATTGGGGCGAGCAGTACTTC	CASSSRGDWGEQYF
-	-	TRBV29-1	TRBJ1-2	TGCAGCGTTGAAGACGGATCTAACTATGGCTACACCTTC	CSVEDGSNYGYTF
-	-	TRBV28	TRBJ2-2	TGTGCCAGCAGCGGACAGAACACCGGGGAGCTGTTTTTT	CASSGQNTGELFF
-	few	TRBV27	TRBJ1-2	TGTGCCAGCAGTTTAATGGGGGCGGGAGGCTACACCTTC	CASSLMGAGGYTF
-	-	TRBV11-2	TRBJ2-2	TGTGCCAGCAGCGCCGGAGGGGACACCGGGGAGCTGTTTTTT	CASSAGGDTGELFF
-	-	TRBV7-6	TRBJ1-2	TGTGCCAGCTACGAAGGGGTTAACTATGGCTACACCTTC	CASYEGVNYGYTF
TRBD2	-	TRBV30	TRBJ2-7	TGTGCCTGGAGGGGTAGCGGGAGGGAGCAGTACTTC	CAWRGSGREQYF